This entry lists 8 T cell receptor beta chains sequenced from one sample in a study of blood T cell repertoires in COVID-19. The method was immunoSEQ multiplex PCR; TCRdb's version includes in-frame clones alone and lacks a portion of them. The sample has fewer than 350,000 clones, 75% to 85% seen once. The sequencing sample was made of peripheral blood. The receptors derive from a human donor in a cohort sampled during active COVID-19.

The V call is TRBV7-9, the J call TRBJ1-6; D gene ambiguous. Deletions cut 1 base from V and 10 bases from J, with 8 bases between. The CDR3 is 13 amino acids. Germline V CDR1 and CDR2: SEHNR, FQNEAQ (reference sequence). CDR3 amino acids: CASSLGGASPLHF. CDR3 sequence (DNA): TGTGCCAGCAGCTTAGGGGGAGCATCACCCCTCCACTTT.

CDR3: CASSPYSDRANYGYTF. The DNA for the CDR3 is TGTGCCAGTAGTCCCTATTCGGACAGGGCGAACTATGGCTACACCTTC. This chain links TRBV19 with TRBJ1-2; 8 nucleotides align to TRBD1. This CDR3 spans 16 amino acids. After removal of 5 bases from V and 2 bases from J, the junction contained 10 bases not matched to a gene. The germline CDR1 and CDR2 sequences are LNHDA and SQIVND (reference sequence).

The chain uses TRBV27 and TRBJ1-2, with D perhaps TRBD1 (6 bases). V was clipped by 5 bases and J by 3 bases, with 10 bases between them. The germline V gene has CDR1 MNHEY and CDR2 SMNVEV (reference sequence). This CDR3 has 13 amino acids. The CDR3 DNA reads TGTGCCAGCAGTGGGGGGGCCGACTATGGCTACACCTTC. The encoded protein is CASSGGADYGYTF.

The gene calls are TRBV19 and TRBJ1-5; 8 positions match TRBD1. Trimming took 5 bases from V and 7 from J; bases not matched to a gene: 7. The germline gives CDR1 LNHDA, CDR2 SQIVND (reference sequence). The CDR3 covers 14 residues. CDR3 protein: CASSLTGGGQPQHF. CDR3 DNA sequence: TGTGCCAGTAGTCTCACAGGGGGAGGGCAGCCCCAGCATTTT.

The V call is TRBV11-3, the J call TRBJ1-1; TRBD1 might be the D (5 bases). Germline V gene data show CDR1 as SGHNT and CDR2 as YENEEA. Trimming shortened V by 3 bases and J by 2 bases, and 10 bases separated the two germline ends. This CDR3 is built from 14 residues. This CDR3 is CASSLAGLNTEAFF. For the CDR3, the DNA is TGTGCCAGCAGCTTGGCAGGGTTAAACACTGAAGCTTTCTTT.

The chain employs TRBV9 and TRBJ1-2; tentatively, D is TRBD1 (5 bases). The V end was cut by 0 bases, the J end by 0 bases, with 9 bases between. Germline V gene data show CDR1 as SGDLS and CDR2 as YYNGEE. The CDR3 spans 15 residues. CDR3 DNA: TGTGCCAGCAGCGTAGATCAGGGTCCTAACTATGGCTACACCTTC. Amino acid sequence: CASSVDQGPNYGYTF.

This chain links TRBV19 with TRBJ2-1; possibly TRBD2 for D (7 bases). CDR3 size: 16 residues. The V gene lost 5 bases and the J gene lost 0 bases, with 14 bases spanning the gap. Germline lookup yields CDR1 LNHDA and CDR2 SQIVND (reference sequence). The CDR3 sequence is CASSGWRGPSYNEQFF. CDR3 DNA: TGTGCCAGTAGTGGGTGGCGGGGGCCCTCCTACAATGAGCAGTTCTTC.

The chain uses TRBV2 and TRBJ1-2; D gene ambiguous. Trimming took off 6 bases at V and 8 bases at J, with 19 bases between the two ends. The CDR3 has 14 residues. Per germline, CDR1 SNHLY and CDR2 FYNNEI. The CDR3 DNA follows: TGTGCCAGCAGCCAAGATTGGTCCGGTCGAGGCTACACCTTC. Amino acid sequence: CASSQDWSGRGYTF. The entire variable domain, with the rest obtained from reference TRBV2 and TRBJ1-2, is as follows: EPEVTQTPSHQVTQMGQEVILRCVPISNHLYFYWYRQILGQKVEFLVSFYNNEISEKSEIFDDQFSVERPDGSNFTLKIRSTKLEDSAMYFCASSQDWSGRGYTFGSGTRLTVV.